Presented here are 27 T cell receptor beta chains from one specimen sequenced in a study of blood T cell repertoires in COVID-19. Libraries were prepared by immunoSEQ multiplex PCR; TCRdb keeps only in-frame clonotypes and omits some of them. The sample shows under 50,000 clones, about 92% of them seen only once. The sequencing input was peripheral blood. The receptors originated from a human donor in a cohort sampled during active COVID-19.

This chain connects TRBV5-8 to TRBJ1-4, with a tentative D call TRBD1 (6 bases). Germline loops: CDR1 SGHTS, CDR2 YDEGEE. Trimming removed 0 bases at V and 6 bases at J, with 15 bases between. This CDR3 has 16 amino acids. CDR3 residues: CASSLGLSRGDEKLFF. The CDR3 bases are TGTGCCAGCAGCTTGGGTTTGTCCAGGGGAGATGAAAAACTGTTTTTT. Variable domain in full (rest from reference TRBV5-8 and TRBJ1-4): EAGVTQSPTHLIKTRGQQATLRCSPISGHTSVYWYQQALGLGLQFLLWYDEGEERNRGNFPPRFSGRQFPNYSSELNVNALELEDSALYLCASSLGLSRGDEKLFFGSGTQLSVL.

The rearrangement links TRBV4-1 to TRBJ2-5, with TRBD2 as a possible D gene (6 bases). This CDR3 spans 15 amino acids. The V end lost 2 bases, the J end lost 4 bases, and 14 bases lay between the germline ends. The germline gives CDR1 MGHRA, CDR2 YSYEKL. This chain's CDR3 is CASSQNGHGRETQYF. The CDR3 region has the DNA TGCGCCAGCAGCCAAAATGGACACGGGAGAGAGACCCAGTACTTC.

This clone was observed once. The chain combines TRBV6-2 or TRBV6-3 with TRBJ2-7; D gene uncertain. The CDR3 has 11 residues. Per the germline V gene, CDR1 is MNHEY and CDR2 is SVGEGT. V lost 4 bases to trimming and J lost 3 bases, with 4 bases between them. This CDR3 is CASSFGYEQYF. For the CDR3, the DNA is TGTGCCAGCAGTTTCGGCTACGAGCAGTACTTC.

The chain uses TRBV4-3 and TRBJ2-7; 11 nucleotides match TRBD2. The CDR3 is 14 amino acids. The germline V gene encodes CDR1 LGHNA and CDR2 YSLEER. V lost 5 bases and J lost 2; bases outside the gene matches: 2. CDR3 DNA: TGCGCCAGCAGCAGACTAGCGGGAACCTACGAGCAGTACTTC. Its translation: CASSRLAGTYEQYF.

The chain is built from TRBV9 and TRBJ2-4; TRBD2 matches 10 bases. CDR3 length: 17 residues. Germline V lookup: CDR1 SGDLS, CDR2 YYNGEE. V lost 4 bases and J lost 2; bases outside the gene matches: 9. CDR3 amino acids: CASSPRLAGTSKNIQYF. The CDR3 nucleotides are TGTGCCAGCAGCCCCCGACTAGCGGGCACGTCCAAAAACATTCAGTACTTC. The entire variable domain, with the rest obtained from reference TRBV9 and TRBJ2-4, is as follows: DSGVTQTPKHLITATGQRVTLRCSPRSGDLSVYWYQQSLDQGLQFLIQYYNGEERAKGNILERFSAQQFPDLHSELNLSSLELGDSALYFCASSPRLAGTSKNIQYFGAGTRLSVL.

This sequence joins TRBV5-6 and TRBJ2-7; a weak D match, TRBD2 (6 bases). V gave up 4 bases and J gave up 6 bases, with 17 bases separating them. CDR1 and CDR2 from the germline V gene are SGHDT and YYEEEE. CDR3 length: 14 amino acids. The CDR3 region is CASSVGTPDAEQYF. The CDR3 coding sequence is TGTGCCAGCAGCGTGGGGACTCCGGATGCCGAGCAGTACTTC.

The chain couples TRBV5-1 to TRBJ1-1; TRBD1 matches 7 bases. Germline V CDR1 and CDR2: SGHRS, YFSETQ. V dropped 7 bases and J dropped 1; count of bases not matched to a gene: 4. This CDR3 comprises 13 residues. CDR3 DNA sequence: TGCGCCAGCTCCAGGGGGGAGAACACTGAAGCTTTCTTT. Translated, it gives CASSRGENTEAFF.

This chain connects TRBV7-2 to TRBJ2-1; 7 nucleotides agree with TRBD1. CDR3 length equals 13 residues. The trim removed 5 bases at V and 7 bases at J, leaving 5 bases unmatched. Germline V gives CDR1 SGHTA, CDR2 FQGNSA. CDR3 nucleotide sequence: TGTGCCAGCAGCCAAGGCAGGGGGAATGAGCAGTTCTTC. It codes for CASSQGRGNEQFF.

The chain uses TRBV4-3 and TRBJ2-4; D ambiguous. This CDR3 is built from 15 residues. V was cut by 2 bases and J by 8 bases, with 16 bases left in between. The germline V gene encodes CDR1 LGHNA and CDR2 YSLEER. The DNA for the CDR3 is TGCGCCAGCAGCCAACGATTTATCGGTCTAGACATTCAGTACTTC. The encoded protein is CASSQRFIGLDIQYF.

This clone occurred a few times. The chain combines TRBV27 with TRBJ1-2; D gene uncertain. Looked up from germline, CDR1 is MNHEY and CDR2 is SMNVEV (reference sequence). The CDR3 extends over 16 amino acids. The V end was cut by 6 bases, the J end by 0 bases, with 17 bases between. CDR3 nucleotides: TGTGCCAGCAGACGGGGAGGGAGAGCAGCTAACTATGGCTACACCTTC. The encoded protein is CASRRGGRAANYGYTF.

The chain couples TRBV5-5 to TRBJ1-6; D not resolved. The germline CDR1 and CDR2 sequences are SGHKS and YYEKEE (reference sequence). The CDR3 covers 14 residues. V was pared by 5 bases and J by 8 bases, with 14 bases between. The CDR3 loop reads CASRPTEADSPLHF. The CDR3 coding sequence is TGTGCCAGCAGGCCGACCGAGGCGGATTCACCCCTCCACTTT.

The V and J genes are TRBV24-1 and TRBJ2-5; 16 bases match TRBD2. The CDR3 is 19 amino acids. The J segment lost 0 bases and the V segment lost 3 bases, leaving 6 bases of the junction unmatched. Germline CDR1 KGHDR, CDR2 SFDVKD. CDR3 residues: CATSDPGTSGRVYQETQYF. Here the CDR3 DNA reads TGTGCCACCAGTGATCCCGGGACTAGCGGGAGGGTGTACCAAGAGACCCAGTACTTC.

V is TRBV3-1 (or the pseudogene TRBV3-2) and J is TRBJ2-5, with unresolved D. The CDR3 loop spans 12 amino acids. V dropped 6 bases and J dropped 5 bases, with 10 bases sitting between them. Germline V gene lookup returns CDR1 LGHDT and CDR2 YNNKEL (reference sequence). The CDR3 here is CASRRSAETQYF. CDR3 DNA: TGTGCCAGCAGGAGGAGCGCGGAGACCCAGTACTTC.

This rearrangement joins TRBV14 to TRBJ2-3, with D possibly matching TRBD1 (7 bases). Germline V gives CDR1 SGHDN, CDR2 FVKESK. This CDR3 is 19 amino acids long. Trimming stripped 2 bases from V and 5 bases from J, with 26 bases between. In DNA, the CDR3 is TGTGCCAGCAGCCAATCCTACATTCTGGACAGGCGGGGAGGAGATACGCAGTATTTT. This gives the protein CASSQSYILDRRGGDTQYF.

The chain is built from TRBV24-1 and TRBJ2-7; 7 bases are a match to TRBD2. Per the germline V gene, CDR1 is KGHDR and CDR2 is SFDVKD. The ends lost 4 bases at V and 4 bases at J; junction bases unmatched: 9. The length of the CDR3 is 15 residues. CDR3 in DNA: TGTGCCACCAGTGACCCGGGGGGACGACCATACGAGCAGTACTTC. This codes for CATSDPGGRPYEQYF.

The chain's CDR3 is CASSYGGMTGGSYEQYF. For the CDR3, the DNA is TGTGCCAGCAGCTATGGGGGTATGACGGGAGGGTCATACGAGCAGTACTTC. The chain is built from TRBV7-6 and TRBJ2-7; 8 bases match TRBD2. CDR3 length equals 17 residues. CDR1 and CDR2 (germline): SGHVS, FNYEAQ. Unmatched junction bases numbered 15, after V lost 4 bases and J lost 4 bases.

V usage is TRBV27 and J usage is TRBJ2-1; the D gene is possibly TRBD1 (6 bases). Germline CDR1 MNHEY, CDR2 SMNVEV (reference sequence). The length of the CDR3 is 14 residues. Trimming removed 7 bases at V and 2 bases at J, with 12 bases between. This CDR3 reads CASTLGGPYNEQFF. CDR3 DNA: TGTGCCAGCACCCTAGGGGGACCCTACAATGAGCAGTTCTTC.

CDR3 amino acids: CSVGQSYEQYF. Here the CDR3 DNA reads TGCAGCGTGGGACAGTCCTACGAGCAGTACTTC. This rearrangement joins TRBV29-1 to TRBJ2-7; 7 nucleotides line up with TRBD1. The CDR3 runs 11 residues. Germline V gives CDR1 SQVTM, CDR2 ANQGSEA. V shed 6 bases and J 1 base; nucleotides not matched to a gene: 0.

The chain uses TRBV18 and TRBJ2-1; D perhaps matches TRBD2 (6 bases). V lost 7 bases to trimming and J lost 10 bases, with 20 bases between them. The CDR3 consists of 14 residues. CDR1 is KGHSH and CDR2 is LQKENI in the germline V gene. CDR3 sequence: CASLSTPTRNEQFF. For the CDR3, the DNA is TGTGCCAGCTTAAGCACGCCGACTAGAAACGAGCAGTTCTTC.

The chain joins TRBV24-1 to TRBJ2-7, with 10 bases fitting TRBD1. Germline trimming cut 4 bases from V and 5 bases from J; bases unmatched to any gene: 4. Germline V gene lookup returns CDR1 KGHDR and CDR2 SFDVKD. The CDR3 extends over 14 amino acids. In DNA, the CDR3 is TGTGCCACCAGTGAGACAGGGGGCTTCAACGAGCAGTACTTC. It yields the protein CATSETGGFNEQYF.

This clone was recorded once. The V and J genes are TRBV3-1 (or the pseudogene TRBV3-2) and TRBJ1-2; D call uncertain. CDR1 is LGHDT, CDR2 YNNKEL, per germline (reference sequence). The CDR3 consists of 13 residues. Trimming cost V 3 bases and J 5 bases, with 10 bases left between them. CDR3 in DNA: TGTGCCAGCAGCCAGAGGGAGGAATATGGCTACACCTTC. Translating it yields CASSQREEYGYTF.

The chain carries TRBV25-1 and TRBJ2-7, with TRBD1 matching over 9 bases. The CDR3 has 13 residues. The ends lost 10 bases at V and 4 bases at J; junction bases unmatched: 8. CDR1 and CDR2 from the germline V gene are MGHDK and SYGVNS. CDR3 region: CATNGTGFYEQYF. CDR3 coding DNA: TGTGCCACTAACGGGACAGGGTTTTACGAGCAGTACTTC.

The gene calls are TRBV28 and TRBJ1-1; D remains unclear. V lost 8 bases and J 6 bases, leaving 16 bases between the germline ends. This CDR3 is built from 13 residues. Per germline, CDR1 MDHEN and CDR2 SYDVKM. As DNA, the CDR3 is TGTGCCAGCGTCGCCGGAGGGTGGGCTGAAGCTTTCTTT. Translating it yields CASVAGGWAEAFF.

The chain recombines TRBV4-3 with TRBJ1-6; no definite D call. The length of the CDR3 is 15 residues. Trimming took 3 bases from V and 10 from J, leaving 16 bases between them. From germline, CDR1 is LGHNA and CDR2 YSLEER. DNA for the CDR3: TGCGCCAGCAGCCAGACAACCGGGAGCGGCTCACCCCTCCACTTT. This translates into CASSQTTGSGSPLHF.

V gene TRBV30 combines with J gene TRBJ2-5; the match to TRBD1 covers 8 bases. The germline V gene encodes CDR1 GTSNPN and CDR2 SVGIG (reference sequence). Trimming cost V 4 bases and J 2 bases; bases outside gene matches: 3. The CDR3 has 13 amino acids. CDR3: CAWNDRGQETQYF. The CDR3 nucleotides read TGTGCCTGGAACGACAGGGGACAAGAGACCCAGTACTTC.

DNA of the CDR3: TGTGCCACCAGCACCACTAGGTCTAGGTCCAATGAGCAGTTCTTC. Translation: CATSTTRSRSNEQFF. J is TRBJ2-1 and V is TRBV15, with D perhaps TRBD2 (5 bases). In germline, CDR1 is LNHNV, CDR2 YYDKDF (reference sequence). Trimming cost V 4 bases and J 6 bases, with 16 bases left between them. The CDR3 length is 15 residues. The variable domain in full, completed from reference TRBV15 and TRBJ2-1, reads DAMVIQNPRYQVTQFGKPVTLSCSQTLNHNVMYWYQQKSSQAPKLLFHYYDKDFNNEADTPDNFQSRRPNTSFCFLDIRSPGLGDTAMYLCATSTTRSRSNEQFFGPGTRLTVL.

The rearrangement links TRBV5-6 to TRBJ1-2, with 8 bases lining up with TRBD1. The germline V gene has CDR1 SGHDT and CDR2 YYEEEE. The ends lost 4 bases at V and 0 bases at J; junction bases unmatched: 5. The CDR3 is 15 amino acids. Here the CDR3 reads CASSKGQGANYGYTF. CDR3 DNA sequence: TGTGCCAGCAGCAAAGGACAGGGAGCTAACTATGGCTACACCTTC.